This entry is about one TCR beta chain. The CDR3 does not close with the conserved phenylalanine or tryptophan, likely indicating a read error. The limits of the CDR3 on the DNA are not certain, so only TCRdb's listed CDR3 is given. The CDR3 contains 17 residues when both ends are counted. In germline, CDR1 is MGHRA, CDR2 YSYEKL. The entry originates in a study of tumor-infiltrating lymphocytes in oesophageal squamous cell carcinoma. MiXCR was run by TCRdb on the PCR reads, yielding one entry per CDR3 protein. The sample consists of 9,500 to 12,000 distinct CDR3 sequences, roughly 53% of them appearing once.

The sample was esophageal tumor tissue. This receptor was identified in a male donor with esophageal squamous cell carcinoma. This chain links TRBV4-1 with TRBJ2-5; the table gives TRBD2 as D, unverified against the DNA. The CDR3: CASSQPGRLSYGYTFGS.